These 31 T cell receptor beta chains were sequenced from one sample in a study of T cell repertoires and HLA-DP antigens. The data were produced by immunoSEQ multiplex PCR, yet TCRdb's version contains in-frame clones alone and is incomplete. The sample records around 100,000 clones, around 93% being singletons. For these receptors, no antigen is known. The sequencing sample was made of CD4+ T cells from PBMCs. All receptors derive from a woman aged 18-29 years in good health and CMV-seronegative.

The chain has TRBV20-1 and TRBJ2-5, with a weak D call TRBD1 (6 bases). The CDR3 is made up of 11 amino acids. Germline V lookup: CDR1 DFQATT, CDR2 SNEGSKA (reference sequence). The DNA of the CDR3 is TGCAGCCGACAGGTCCAAGAGACCCAGTACTTC. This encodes CSRQVQETQYF.

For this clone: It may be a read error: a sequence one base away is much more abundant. The CDR3 bases are TGTGCCAGCACTAAATCCGGGACGGTGAATTCACTCCTCCACTTT. It yields the protein CASTKSGTVNSLLHF. This chain connects TRBV25-1 to TRBJ1-6; weak D call: TRBD1 (5 bases). CDR1 MGHDK and CDR2 SYGVNS come from the germline V gene. The CDR3 loop spans 15 amino acids.

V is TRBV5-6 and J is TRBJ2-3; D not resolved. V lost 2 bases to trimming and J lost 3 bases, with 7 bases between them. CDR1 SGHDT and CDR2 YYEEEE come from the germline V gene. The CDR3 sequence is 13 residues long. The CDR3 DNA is TGTGCCAGCAGCTTCATAGGAACAGATACGCAGTATTTT. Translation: CASSFIGTDTQYF.

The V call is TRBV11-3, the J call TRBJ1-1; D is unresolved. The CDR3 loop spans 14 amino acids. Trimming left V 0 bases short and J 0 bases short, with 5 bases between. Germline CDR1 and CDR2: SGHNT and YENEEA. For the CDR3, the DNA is TGTGCCAGCAGCTTAGATGGCCTGAACACTGAAGCTTTCTTT. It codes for CASSLDGLNTEAFF.

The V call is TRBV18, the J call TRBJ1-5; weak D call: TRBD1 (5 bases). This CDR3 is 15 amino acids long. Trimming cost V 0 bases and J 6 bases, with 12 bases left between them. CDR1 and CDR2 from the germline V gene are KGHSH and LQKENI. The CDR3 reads CASSPPNQGGQPQHF. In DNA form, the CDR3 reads TGTGCCAGCTCACCACCGAACCAGGGCGGTCAGCCCCAGCATTTT.

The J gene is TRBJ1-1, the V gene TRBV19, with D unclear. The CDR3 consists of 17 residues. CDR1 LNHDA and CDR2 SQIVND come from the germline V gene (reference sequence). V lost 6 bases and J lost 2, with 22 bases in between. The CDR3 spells CASSHYIGQIRNTEAFF. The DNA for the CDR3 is TGTGCCAGTAGCCATTATATTGGCCAAATTAGAAACACTGAAGCTTTCTTT.

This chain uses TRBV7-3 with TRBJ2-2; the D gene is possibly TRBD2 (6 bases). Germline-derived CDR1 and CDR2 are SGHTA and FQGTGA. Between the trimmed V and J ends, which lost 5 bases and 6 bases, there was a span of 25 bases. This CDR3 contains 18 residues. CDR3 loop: CASSQGKGLAPYAGELFF. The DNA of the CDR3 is TGTGCCAGCAGCCAAGGAAAAGGCCTAGCGCCATACGCCGGGGAGCTGTTTTTT.

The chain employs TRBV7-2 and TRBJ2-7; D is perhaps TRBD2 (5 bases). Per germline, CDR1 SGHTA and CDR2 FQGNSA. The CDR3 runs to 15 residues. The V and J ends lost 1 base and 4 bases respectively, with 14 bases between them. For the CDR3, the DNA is TGTGCCAGCAGCTTAGGAGGGCCTAGTATTTACGAGCAGTACGTC. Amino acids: CASSLGGPSIYEQYV.

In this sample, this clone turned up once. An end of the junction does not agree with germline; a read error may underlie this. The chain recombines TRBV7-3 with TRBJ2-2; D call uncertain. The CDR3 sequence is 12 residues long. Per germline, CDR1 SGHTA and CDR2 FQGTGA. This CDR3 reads CASSPNTGELFF. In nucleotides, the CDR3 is TGTGCCAGCAGCCCTAACACGGGGGAGCTGTTTTTT.

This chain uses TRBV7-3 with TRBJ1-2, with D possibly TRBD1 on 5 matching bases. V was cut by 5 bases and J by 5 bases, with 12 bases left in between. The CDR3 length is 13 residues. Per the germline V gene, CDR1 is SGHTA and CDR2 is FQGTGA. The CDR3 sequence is CASSRDRDYGYTF. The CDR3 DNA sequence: TGTGCCAGCAGCCGGGACCGCGATTATGGCTACACCTTC.

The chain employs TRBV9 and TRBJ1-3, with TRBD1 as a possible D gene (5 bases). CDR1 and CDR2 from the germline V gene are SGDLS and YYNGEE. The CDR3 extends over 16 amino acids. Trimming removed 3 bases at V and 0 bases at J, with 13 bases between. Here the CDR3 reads CASSGRGTFSGNTIYF. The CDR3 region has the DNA TGTGCCAGCAGCGGGAGGGGCACCTTCTCTGGAAACACCATATATTTT. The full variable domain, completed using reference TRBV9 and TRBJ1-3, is DSGVTQTPKHLITATGQRVTLRCSPRSGDLSVYWYQQSLDQGLQFLIQYYNGEERAKGNILERFSAQQFPDLHSELNLSSLELGDSALYFCASSGRGTFSGNTIYFGEGSWLTVV.

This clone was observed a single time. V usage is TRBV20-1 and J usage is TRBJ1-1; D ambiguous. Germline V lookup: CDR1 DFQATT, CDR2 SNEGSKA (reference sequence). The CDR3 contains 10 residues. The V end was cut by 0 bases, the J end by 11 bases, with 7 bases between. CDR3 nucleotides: TGCAGTGCTAGAGATCTAAGGGCTTTCTTT. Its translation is CSARDLRAFF.

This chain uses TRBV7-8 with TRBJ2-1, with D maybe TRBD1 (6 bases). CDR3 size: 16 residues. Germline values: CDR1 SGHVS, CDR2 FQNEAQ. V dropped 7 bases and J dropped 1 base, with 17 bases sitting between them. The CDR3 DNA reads TGTGCCAGCACCCTCAGGGGTACGAAGTCCTACAATGAGCAGTTCTTC. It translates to CASTLRGTKSYNEQFF.

The CDR3 sequence: CAWTSSYNEQFF. Written as DNA, the CDR3 is TGTGCCTGGACTTCTAGCTACAATGAGCAGTTCTTC. This rearrangement joins TRBV30 to TRBJ2-1; no firm D call. CDR1 and CDR2 from the germline V gene are GTSNPN and SVGIG (reference sequence). V was cut by 4 bases and J by 3 bases, with 7 bases left in between. This CDR3 spans 12 amino acids.

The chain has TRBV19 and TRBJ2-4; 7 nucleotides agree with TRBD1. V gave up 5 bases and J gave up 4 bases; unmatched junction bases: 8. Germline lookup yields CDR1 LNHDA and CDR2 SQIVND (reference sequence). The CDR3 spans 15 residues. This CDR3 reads CASSGPTGMKNIQYF. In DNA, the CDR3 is TGTGCCAGTAGTGGTCCGACAGGGATGAAAAACATTCAGTACTTC.

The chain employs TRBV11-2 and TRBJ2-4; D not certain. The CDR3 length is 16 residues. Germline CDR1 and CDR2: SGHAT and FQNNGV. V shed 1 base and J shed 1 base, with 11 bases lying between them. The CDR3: CASSLVGPLAKNIQYF. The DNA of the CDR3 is TGTGCCAGCAGCTTAGTTGGGCCCCTGGCCAAAAACATTCAGTACTTC.

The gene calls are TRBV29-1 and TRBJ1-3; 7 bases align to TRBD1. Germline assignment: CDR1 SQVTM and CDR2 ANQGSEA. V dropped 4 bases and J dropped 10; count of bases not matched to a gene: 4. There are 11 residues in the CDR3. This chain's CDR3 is CSVALQGTIYF. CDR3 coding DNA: TGCAGCGTTGCCCTACAGGGGACCATATATTTT.

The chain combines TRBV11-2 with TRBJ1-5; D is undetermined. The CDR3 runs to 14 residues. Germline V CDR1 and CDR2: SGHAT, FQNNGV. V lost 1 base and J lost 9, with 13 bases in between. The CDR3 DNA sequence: TGTGCCAGCAGCTTAGGCCAGGCCCGGGGGCCCCAGCATTTT. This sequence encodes CASSLGQARGPQHF.

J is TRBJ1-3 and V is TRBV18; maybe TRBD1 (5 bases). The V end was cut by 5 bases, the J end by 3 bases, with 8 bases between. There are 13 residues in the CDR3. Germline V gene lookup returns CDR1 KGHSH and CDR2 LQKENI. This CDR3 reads CASSRDFGNTIYF. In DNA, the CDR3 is TGTGCCAGCTCAAGGGACTTTGGAAACACCATATATTTT.

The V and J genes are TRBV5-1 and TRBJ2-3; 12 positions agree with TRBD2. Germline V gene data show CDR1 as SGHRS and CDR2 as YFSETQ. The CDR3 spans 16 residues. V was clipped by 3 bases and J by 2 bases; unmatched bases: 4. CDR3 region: CASSSGLAGNTDTQYF. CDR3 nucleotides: TGCGCCAGCAGCTCCGGACTAGCGGGGAACACAGATACGCAGTATTTT.

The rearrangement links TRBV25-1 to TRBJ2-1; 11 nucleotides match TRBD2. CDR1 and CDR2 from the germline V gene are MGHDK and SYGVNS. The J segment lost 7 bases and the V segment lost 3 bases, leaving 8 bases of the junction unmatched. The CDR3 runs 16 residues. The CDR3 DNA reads TGTGCCAGCAGTGAGACTAGCGGGAAGCTAGGGAATGAGCAGTTCTTC. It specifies CASSETSGKLGNEQFF.

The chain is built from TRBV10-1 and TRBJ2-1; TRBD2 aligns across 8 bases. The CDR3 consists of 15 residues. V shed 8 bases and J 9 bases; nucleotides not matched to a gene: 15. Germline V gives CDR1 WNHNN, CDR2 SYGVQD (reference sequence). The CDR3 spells CASQGSGRSPSEQFF. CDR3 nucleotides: TGCGCCAGCCAAGGCAGCGGGAGATCGCCAAGTGAGCAGTTCTTC.

CDR3 protein: CASSLRQGLSSYEQYF. The CDR3, as DNA: TGTGCCAGCAGTTTACGACAGGGATTGAGCTCCTACGAGCAGTACTTC. The chain joins TRBV27 to TRBJ2-7; 7 bases match TRBD1. In germline, CDR1 is MNHEY, CDR2 SMNVEV (reference sequence). V shed 2 bases, J shed 0 bases, and the junction held 7 bases outside the gene matches. The CDR3 contains 16 residues.

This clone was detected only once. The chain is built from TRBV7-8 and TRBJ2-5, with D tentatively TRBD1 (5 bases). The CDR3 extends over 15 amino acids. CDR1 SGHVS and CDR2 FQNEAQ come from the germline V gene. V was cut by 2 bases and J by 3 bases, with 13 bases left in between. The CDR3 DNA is TGTGCCAGCAGCTTATTTGGCGGCAGGGAAGAGACCCAGTACTTC. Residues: CASSLFGGREETQYF.

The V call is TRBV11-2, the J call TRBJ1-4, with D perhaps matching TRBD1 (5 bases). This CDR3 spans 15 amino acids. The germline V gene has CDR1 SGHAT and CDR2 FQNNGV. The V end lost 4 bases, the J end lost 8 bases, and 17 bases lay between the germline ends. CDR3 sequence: CASSSPTRGHEKLFF. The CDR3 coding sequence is TGTGCCAGCAGCTCCCCGACACGGGGCCACGAAAAACTGTTTTTT. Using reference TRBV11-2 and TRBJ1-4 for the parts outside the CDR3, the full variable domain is EAGVAQSPRYKIIEKRQSVAFWCNPISGHATLYWYQQILGQGPKLLIQFQNNGVVDDSQLPKDRFSAERLKGVDSTLKIQPAKLEDSAVYLCASSSPTRGHEKLFFGSGTQLSVL.

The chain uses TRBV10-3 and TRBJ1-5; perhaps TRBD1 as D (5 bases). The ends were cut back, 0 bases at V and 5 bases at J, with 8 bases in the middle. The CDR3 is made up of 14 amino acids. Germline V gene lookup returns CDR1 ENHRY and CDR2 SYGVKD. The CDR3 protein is CAISESWGDQPQHF. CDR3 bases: TGTGCCATCAGTGAGTCGTGGGGGGATCAGCCCCAGCATTTT.

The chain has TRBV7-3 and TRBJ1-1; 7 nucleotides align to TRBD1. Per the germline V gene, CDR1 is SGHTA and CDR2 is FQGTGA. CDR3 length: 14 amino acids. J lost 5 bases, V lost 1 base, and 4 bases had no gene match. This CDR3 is CASSLNRGGTEAFF. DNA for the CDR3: TGTGCCAGCAGCTTAAACAGGGGCGGTACTGAAGCTTTCTTT.

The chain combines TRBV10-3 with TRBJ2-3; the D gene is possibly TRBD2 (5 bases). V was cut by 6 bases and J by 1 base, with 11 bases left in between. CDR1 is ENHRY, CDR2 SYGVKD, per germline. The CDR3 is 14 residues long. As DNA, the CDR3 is TGTGCCATCAGCCCAGGAGGCCGCACAGATACGCAGTATTTT. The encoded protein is CAISPGGRTDTQYF.

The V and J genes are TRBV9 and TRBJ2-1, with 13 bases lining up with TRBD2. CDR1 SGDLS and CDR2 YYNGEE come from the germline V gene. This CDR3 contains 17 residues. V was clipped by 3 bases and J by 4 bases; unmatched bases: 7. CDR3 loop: CASSASGTSGKYNEQFF. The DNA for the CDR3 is TGTGCCAGCAGCGCCTCCGGGACTAGCGGGAAATACAATGAGCAGTTCTTC.

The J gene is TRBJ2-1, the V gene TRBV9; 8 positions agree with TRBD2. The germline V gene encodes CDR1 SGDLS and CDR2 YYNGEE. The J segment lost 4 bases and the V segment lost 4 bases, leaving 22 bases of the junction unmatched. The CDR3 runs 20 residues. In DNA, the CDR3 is TGTGCCAGCAGCCCAGAGGTCTCCCTTCTAACTAGCGGACTTTACAATGAGCAGTTCTTC. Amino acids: CASSPEVSLLTSGLYNEQFF.

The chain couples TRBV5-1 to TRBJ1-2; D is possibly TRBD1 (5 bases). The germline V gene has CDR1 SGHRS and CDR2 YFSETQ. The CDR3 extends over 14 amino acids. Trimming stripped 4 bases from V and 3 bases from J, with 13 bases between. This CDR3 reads CASSPTGGYYGYTF. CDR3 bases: TGCGCCAGCAGCCCAACGGGGGGATACTATGGCTACACCTTC.